Listed here are 12 T cell receptor beta chains from one sample, sequenced in a study of breast tumors, draining lymph nodes, adjacent tissues listed by TCRdb under 2016. Lymph node samples were obtained from the axillary draining lymph nodes of breast cancer patients. The method behind the library was multiplex PCR. For sequencing, an Illumina HiSeq 2000 was employed. Starting from the raw public reads, TCRdb applied fastp trimming at Q25, assembled clones with MiXCR and retained in-frame beta chains. Identical CDR3 protein sequences are pooled into one entry, listed with their most common genes and DNA. The sample table lists over 130,000 distinct CDR3 sequences, 32% of them with a count of one. The ten largest clonotypes hold about 2.5% of the sample. Source material: axillary lymph node tissue. The receptors were gathered from a female donor with breast cancer. Some clones in this sample may be carry-over from other donors' samples.

This clonotype occurred many times. V and J are TRBV9 and TRBJ1-6, with 8 bases fitting TRBD1. The CDR3 length is 17 residues. With 4 bases clipped from V and 3 bases from J, the junction kept 9 bases outside the gene matches. Germline V gene sequence: CDR1 SGDLS, CDR2 YYNGEE. The CDR3 coding sequence is TGTGCCAGCAGCACAACCGGGACAGGAAACTATAATTCACCCCTCCACTTT. Protein product: CASSTTGTGNYNSPLHF.

V and J are TRBV20-1 and TRBJ2-7; 9 bases are a match to TRBD1. Germline trimming cut 0 bases from V and 3 bases from J; bases unmatched to any gene: 12. This CDR3 region has 17 residues. CDR1 is DFQATT, CDR2 SNEGSKA, per germline (reference sequence). CDR3 residues: CSAREGPGQGLYYEQYF. CDR3 nucleotides: TGCAGTGCTAGAGAGGGCCCGGGACAGGGTCTGTACTACGAGCAGTACTTC.

This clonotype was found many times. The CDR3 region has the DNA TGCGCCAGCAGCTTGGAGGGTGTAGGGTCACCCCTCCACTTT. Encoded protein: CASSLEGVGSPLHF. V usage is TRBV5-1 and J usage is TRBJ1-6, with no clear D. V lost 0 bases and J 10 bases, leaving 11 bases between the germline ends. The germline gives CDR1 SGHRS, CDR2 YFSETQ. This CDR3 has 14 residues.

This clonotype was recorded only once. The V gene is TRBV27, the J gene TRBJ1-6, with TRBD1 matching 7 bases. This CDR3 comprises 13 residues. Germline loops: CDR1 MNHEY, CDR2 SMNVEV (reference sequence). Trimming removed 7 bases from V and 10 bases from J; junction bases left unmatched: 7. CDR3 in amino acids: CASTAYRGSPLHF. Here the CDR3 DNA reads TGTGCCAGCACTGCCTACAGGGGCTCACCCCTCCACTTT.

For this clonotype: This may come from a read error, since a much larger clone is one base off. The V call is TRBV12-3 or TRBV12-4, the J call TRBJ2-3; 7 bases align to TRBD2. Unmatched junction bases numbered 17, after V lost 6 bases and J lost 5 bases. This CDR3 comprises 17 residues. The CDR3 is CASRPTRTRLSIDTQYF. The DNA for the CDR3 is TGTGCCAGCAGACCGACACGGACTAGACTGTCCATAGATACGCAGTATTTT.

Many counts were recorded for this clonotype. This CDR3 is CASSPSLGDEQFF. The CDR3 nucleotides are TGTGCCAGCTCACCCTCTCTAGGGGATGAGCAGTTCTTC. The rearrangement uses TRBV18 and TRBJ2-1; TRBD1 might be the D (5 bases). The germline V gene has CDR1 KGHSH and CDR2 LQKENI. Between the trimmed V and J ends, which lost 3 bases and 8 bases, there was a span of 11 bases. This CDR3 has 13 amino acids.

This clonotype was recorded at least ten times. The chain carries TRBV5-6 and TRBJ1-5; no clear D. Trimming shortened V by 1 base and J by 0 bases, and 5 bases separated the two germline ends. The CDR3 length is 14 residues. Germline assignment: CDR1 SGHDT and CDR2 YYEEEE. The CDR3 sequence: CASSLQYSNQPQHF. In DNA form, the CDR3 reads TGTGCCAGCAGCTTGCAATATAGCAATCAGCCCCAGCATTTT.

In the case of this clonotype: A much larger clone is a single base away; this may be a read error. The chain joins TRBV20-1 to TRBJ2-1, with 8 bases identical to TRBD2. Germline CDR1 DFQATT, CDR2 SNEGSKA (reference sequence). The CDR3 has 14 residues. CDR3 sequence reads: CSARSGGTRVEQLF. CDR3 sequence (DNA): TGCAGTGCTAGATCGGGGGGGACCCGAGTTGAGCAGCTCTTC.

To note about this clonotype: This may be a read error: a much more frequent sequence differs by one nucleotide. The V and J genes are TRBV28 and TRBJ2-1, with D unclear. V was shortened by 7 bases and J by 5 bases, with 15 bases between the two germline ends. This CDR3 has 14 residues. Germline V CDR1 and CDR2: MDHEN, SYDVKM. CDR3 bases: TGTGCCAGCATGTCCCAACTAAAAAACAATGAGCAGTTCTTC. Translated, it gives CASMSQLKNNEQFF.

The chain combines TRBV19 with TRBJ1-2; TRBD1 matches at 9 bases. Per the germline V gene, CDR1 is LNHDA and CDR2 is SQIVND (reference sequence). The CDR3 sequence is 16 residues long. After removal of 6 bases from V and 0 bases from J, the junction contained 8 bases not matched to a gene. DNA of the CDR3: TGTGCCAGTAGGTTACAGGGGGCCGTCTCTAACTATGGCTACACCTTC. Its translation: CASRLQGAVSNYGYTF.

This clonotype has at least ten counts. The chain joins TRBV5-1 to TRBJ1-4, with TRBD1 matching over 8 bases. The CDR3 totals 15 residues. The germline CDR1 and CDR2 sequences are SGHRS and YFSETQ. Germline trimming cut 5 bases from V and 8 bases from J; bases unmatched to any gene: 11. The CDR3 nucleotides read TGCGCCAGCAGATTAAGTACAGGGGGTGCGGAAAAACTGTTTTTT. Protein product: CASRLSTGGAEKLFF.

This clonotype was observed at least ten times. This sequence joins TRBV7-9 and TRBJ1-4, with 8 bases lining up with TRBD1. Germline CDR1 SEHNR, CDR2 FQNEAQ (reference sequence). The V and J ends lost 6 bases and 3 bases, in that order; junction bases with no gene match: 6. The CDR3 has 15 amino acids. The CDR3 DNA reads TGTGCCAGCAGTCTCTCGGGACAGGCTAATGAAAAACTGTTTTTT. It is translated as CASSLSGQANEKLFF.